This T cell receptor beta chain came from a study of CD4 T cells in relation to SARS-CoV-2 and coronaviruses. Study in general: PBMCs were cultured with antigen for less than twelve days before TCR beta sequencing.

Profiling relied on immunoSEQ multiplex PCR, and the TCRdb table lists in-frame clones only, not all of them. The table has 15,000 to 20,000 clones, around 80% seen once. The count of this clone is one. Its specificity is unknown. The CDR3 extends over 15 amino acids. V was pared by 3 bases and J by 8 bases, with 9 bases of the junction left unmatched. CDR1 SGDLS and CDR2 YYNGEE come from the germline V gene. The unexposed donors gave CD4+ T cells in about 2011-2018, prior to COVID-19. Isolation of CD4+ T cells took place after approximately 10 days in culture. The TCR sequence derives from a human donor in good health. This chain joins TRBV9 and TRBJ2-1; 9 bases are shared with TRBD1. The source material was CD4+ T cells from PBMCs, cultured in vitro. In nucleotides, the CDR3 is TGTGCCAGCAGCGCACGACAGGGGGTTATCGATGAGCAGTTCTTC. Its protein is CASSARQGVIDEQFF.